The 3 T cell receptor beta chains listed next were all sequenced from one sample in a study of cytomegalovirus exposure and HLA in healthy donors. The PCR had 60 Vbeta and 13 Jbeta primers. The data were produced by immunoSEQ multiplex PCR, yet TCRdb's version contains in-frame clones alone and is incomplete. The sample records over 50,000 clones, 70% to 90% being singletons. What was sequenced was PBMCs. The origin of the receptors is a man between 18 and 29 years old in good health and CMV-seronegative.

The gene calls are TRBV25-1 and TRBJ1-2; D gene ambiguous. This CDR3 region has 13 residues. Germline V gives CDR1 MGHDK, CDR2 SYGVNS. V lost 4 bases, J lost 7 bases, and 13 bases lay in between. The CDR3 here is CASSVSGLGGYTF. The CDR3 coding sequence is TGTGCCAGCAGTGTATCGGGTCTCGGTGGCTACACCTTC.

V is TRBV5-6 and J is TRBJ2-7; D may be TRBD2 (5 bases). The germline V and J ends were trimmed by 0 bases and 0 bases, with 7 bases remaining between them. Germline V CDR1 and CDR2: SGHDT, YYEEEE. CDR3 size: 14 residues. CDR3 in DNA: TGTGCCAGCAGCTTGGTCGGGAACTCCTACGAGCAGTACTTC. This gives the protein CASSLVGNSYEQYF.

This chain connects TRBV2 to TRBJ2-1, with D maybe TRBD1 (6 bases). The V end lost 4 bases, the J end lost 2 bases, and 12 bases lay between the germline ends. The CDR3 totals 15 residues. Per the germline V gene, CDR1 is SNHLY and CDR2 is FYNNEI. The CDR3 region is CASSVEAGAYNEQFF. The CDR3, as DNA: TGTGCCAGCAGTGTAGAGGCAGGGGCCTACAATGAGCAGTTCTTC.